This record concerns one T cell receptor beta chain sequence. Antigen unknown. In germline, CDR1 is PRHDT, CDR2 FYEKMQ (reference sequence). The CDR3 extends over 14 amino acids. V lost 5 bases, J lost 10 bases, and 18 bases lay in between. After 5'RACE with constant-segment primers, TCR alpha and TCR beta cDNA libraries carrying sample barcodes and UMIs were obtained. From the 5' RACE reads, TCRdb called clonotypes with MiXCR, one entry per CDR3 protein. The sample records some 600,000 distinct CDR3 sequences, about 18% being singletons. This entry comes from a study of T-cell memory formation after mild COVID-19. Study at large: TCR clusters were mostly confined to one donor each. Study-level findings and limits: Later expanders leaned CD4+, whereas clones that contracted between day 15 and 85 were balanced CD4/CD8. Whether second-wave clones peaking at day 37 were SARS-CoV-2 specific went unconfirmed.

The TCR originated in an adult woman who had mild COVID-19 (a few samples of this study predate the infection). Cell type and time point are not known. The material sequenced was PBMCs or a T cell subset sorted from them (not recorded which). The chain combines TRBV13 with TRBJ2-1; D unclear. The DNA for the CDR3 is TGTGCCAGCAGCCCGAATTACGCTGGGCGGGAGCAGTTCTTC. It is translated as CASSPNYAGREQFF.